This passage covers 21 T cell receptor beta chains from one sample sequenced in a study of blood T cell repertoires in COVID-19. The table came from immunoSEQ multiplex PCR; TCRdb's copy has only in-frame clones and leaves some out. The data contain approximately 70,000 clones, roughly 90% of them singletons. Specimen: peripheral blood. These receptors all stem from a woman between 50 and 59 years old with acute or convalescent COVID-19.

The chain joins TRBV3-1 (or the pseudogene TRBV3-2) to TRBJ1-3, with D possibly being TRBD1 (5 bases). Germline assignment: CDR1 LGHDT and CDR2 YNNKEL (reference sequence). V lost 3 bases and J lost 0, with 9 bases in between. The CDR3 has 15 residues. CDR3 sequence: CASSQDTLSGNTIYF. The CDR3 DNA reads TGTGCCAGCAGCCAGGACACACTCTCTGGAAACACCATATATTTT.

This clone turned up a few times. The chain links TRBV7-9 to TRBJ1-3; D unresolved. The V gene's germline CDR1 is SEHNR and CDR2 FQNEAQ (reference sequence). Trimming removed 1 base at V and 2 bases at J, with 15 bases between. This CDR3 spans 17 amino acids. CDR3 coding DNA: TGTGCCAGCAGCTTAGATTGGACTTCAAGGACTGGAAACACCATATATTTT. This gives the protein CASSLDWTSRTGNTIYF. The full variable domain, rest sourced from reference TRBV7-9 and TRBJ1-3, is DTGVSQNPRHKITKRGQNVTFRCDPISEHNRLYWYRQTLGQGPEFLTYFQNEAQLEKSRLLSDRFSAERPKGSFSTLEIQRTEQGDSAMYLCASSLDWTSRTGNTIYFGEGSWLTVV.

This clone appeared a single time. The chain is built from TRBV2 and TRBJ2-1; TRBD1 might be the D (6 bases). Per germline, CDR1 SNHLY and CDR2 FYNNEI. The CDR3 has 14 residues. V lost 4 bases and J lost 9, with 16 bases in between. For the CDR3, the DNA is TGTGCCAGCAGTGGCACAAGGGGGTTCGCTGAGCAGTTCTTC. Its translation is CASSGTRGFAEQFF.

The V gene is TRBV28, the J gene TRBJ1-2; TRBD1 might be the D (5 bases). With 8 bases removed from V and 8 bases from J, the gap between germline ends came to 12 bases. The CDR3 contains 11 residues. CDR1 MDHEN and CDR2 SYDVKM come from the germline V gene. CDR3 DNA sequence: TGTGCCAGCGGGGCGGCGGGGGGCTACACCTTC. Translated: CASGAAGGYTF.

V and J are TRBV4-3 and TRBJ2-7; maybe TRBD2 (6 bases). In germline, CDR1 is LGHNA, CDR2 YSLEER. V was shortened by 1 base and J by 0 bases, with 10 bases between the two germline ends. The CDR3 spans 15 residues. CDR3: CASSQARDSSYEQYF. The DNA for the CDR3 is TGCGCCAGCAGCCAAGCTCGGGACTCCTCCTACGAGCAGTACTTC.

The chain is built from TRBV11-2 and TRBJ1-4, with unresolved D. V lost 3 bases, J lost 8 bases, and 16 bases lay in between. The CDR3 extends over 15 amino acids. Germline V gives CDR1 SGHAT, CDR2 FQNNGV. DNA for the CDR3: TGTGCCAGCAGCTTTAATGACGATCGGAGGGAAAAACTGTTTTTT. Its translation: CASSFNDDRREKLFF.

This chain links TRBV28 with TRBJ1-3, with D hard to call. The CDR3 totals 15 residues. Germline lookup yields CDR1 MDHEN and CDR2 SYDVKM. The V end was cut by 5 bases, the J end by 0 bases, with 11 bases between. The CDR3 is CASSDGGYSGNTIYF. CDR3 coding DNA: TGTGCCAGCAGTGATGGCGGGTACTCTGGAAACACCATATATTTT.

This chain joins TRBV29-1 and TRBJ1-1; D may be TRBD1 (6 bases). Germline CDR1 SQVTM, CDR2 ANQGSEA. The V end was cut by 2 bases, the J end by 3 bases, with 10 bases between. This CDR3 is 13 amino acids long. For the CDR3, the DNA is TGCAGCGTTGAAACAGGGAGGGACACTGAAGCTTTCTTT. As protein: CSVETGRDTEAFF.

The chain is built from TRBV2 and TRBJ1-1; TRBD1 agrees at 9 bases. This CDR3 is built from 15 residues. Germline lookup yields CDR1 SNHLY and CDR2 FYNNEI. Germline trimming cut 6 bases from V and 0 bases from J; bases unmatched to any gene: 5. The CDR3 spells CASRRQGGMNTEAFF. CDR3 nucleotide sequence: TGTGCCAGCAGAAGACAGGGGGGCATGAACACTGAAGCTTTCTTT. The complete variable domain, with remaining parts taken from reference TRBV2 and TRBJ1-1, reads EPEVTQTPSHQVTQMGQEVILRCVPISNHLYFYWYRQILGQKVEFLVSFYNNEISEKSEIFDDQFSVERPDGSNFTLKIRSTKLEDSAMYFCASRRQGGMNTEAFFGQGTRLTVV.

This clone has just one count. The V gene is TRBV7-3, the J gene TRBJ2-5; tentative D call: TRBD2 (6 bases). The CDR3 has 13 amino acids. The germline V gene has CDR1 SGHTA and CDR2 FQGTGA. Deletions cut 2 bases from V and 5 bases from J, with 9 bases between. The CDR3 DNA is TGTGCCAGCAGCTTAGCGAGCGGGGAGACCCAGTACTTC. Its protein is CASSLASGETQYF.

The genes are TRBV19 and TRBJ2-3, with 8 bases lining up with TRBD2. The CDR3 sequence is 18 residues long. Trimming at V came to 3 bases and at J to 6 bases, leaving 17 bases not matched to a gene. Germline CDR1 reads LNHDA; CDR2 reads SQIVND (reference sequence). CDR3 bases: TGTGCCAGTAGTATGGTTACTAGCGGTGCCGGTCTAGCTGATACGCAGTATTTT. Amino acids: CASSMVTSGAGLADTQYF.

The J gene is TRBJ1-1, the V gene TRBV5-1, with a possible D match to TRBD1 (5 bases). The V gene's germline CDR1 is SGHRS and CDR2 YFSETQ. This CDR3 is 15 amino acids long. V was clipped by 4 bases and J by 1 base, with 14 bases between them. The CDR3 spells CASSPQRDPNTEAFF. CDR3 DNA: TGCGCCAGCAGCCCACAGCGGGACCCGAACACTGAAGCTTTCTTT.

The rearrangement links TRBV7-9 to TRBJ2-3; no definite D call. The V gene's germline CDR1 is SEHNR and CDR2 FQNEAQ (reference sequence). The CDR3 spans 14 residues. V was trimmed by 3 bases and J by 1 base, leaving 8 bases between them. The CDR3 sequence is CASSLETGTDTQYF. CDR3 bases: TGTGCCAGCAGCTTGGAGACTGGCACAGATACGCAGTATTTT.

The rearrangement uses TRBV20-1 and TRBJ1-2, with D maybe TRBD1 (6 bases). There are 17 residues in the CDR3. CDR1 and CDR2 from the germline V gene are DFQATT and SNEGSKA (reference sequence). Deletions cut 3 bases from V and 1 base from J, with 21 bases between. The CDR3 nucleotides read TGCAGTGCTAGTATTTCGGGCAGGGGACAACTTAACTATGGCTACACCTTC. Its translation: CSASISGRGQLNYGYTF.

V gene TRBV9 combines with J gene TRBJ2-6, with 8 bases aligning to TRBD1. Germline lookup yields CDR1 SGDLS and CDR2 YYNGEE. The V gene end was trimmed by 3 bases and the J gene end by 0 bases; junction bases not matched to a gene: 8. This CDR3 is 18 amino acids long. The CDR3 sequence is CASSAFDRGTSGANVLTF. The CDR3 DNA reads as TGTGCCAGCAGCGCCTTCGACAGGGGTACCTCTGGGGCCAACGTCCTGACTTTC.

The rearrangement uses TRBV5-1 and TRBJ2-7; D uncertain. CDR1 SGHRS and CDR2 YFSETQ come from the germline V gene. The CDR3 length is 14 residues. V gave up 4 bases and J gave up 0 bases, with 11 bases separating them. The chain's CDR3 is CASSLETVSYEQYF. The CDR3 DNA reads TGCGCCAGCAGCCTAGAGACGGTCTCCTACGAGCAGTACTTC.

This clone was found once. V and J are TRBV2 and TRBJ1-2; TRBD1 aligns across 9 bases. V shed 6 bases, J shed 13 bases, and the junction held 12 bases outside the gene matches. Germline V lookup: CDR1 SNHLY, CDR2 FYNNEI. The CDR3 covers 13 residues. CDR3 protein: CASRGDREFSGTF. The CDR3, as DNA: TGTGCCAGCAGGGGGGACAGGGAATTTTCCGGCACCTTC.

This rearrangement joins TRBV6-5 to TRBJ2-1; 16 bases line up with TRBD2. The CDR3 extends over 16 amino acids. In germline, CDR1 is MNHEY, CDR2 SVGAGI. With V trimmed by 4 bases and J by 9 bases, 6 bases remained unmatched. CDR3 region: CASSSGLAGGLSEQFF. The CDR3 DNA follows: TGTGCCAGCAGTTCGGGACTAGCGGGGGGGTTGAGTGAGCAGTTCTTC.

V gene TRBV6-2 or TRBV6-3 combines with J gene TRBJ1-1; 7 nucleotides agree with TRBD1. Germline values: CDR1 MNHEY, CDR2 SVGEGT. The length of the CDR3 is 15 residues. After removal of 2 bases from V and 1 base from J, the junction contained 4 bases not matched to a gene. CDR3 in DNA: TGTGCCAGCAGTTACCCCAGACAGGGGAACACTGAAGCTTTCTTT. Its translation is CASSYPRQGNTEAFF.

This rearrangement joins TRBV5-6 to TRBJ1-2; possible D gene TRBD1, 5 bases. The CDR3 is made up of 14 amino acids. Germline CDR1 SGHDT, CDR2 YYEEEE. Trimming shortened V by 3 bases and J by 8 bases, and 17 bases separated the two germline ends. The CDR3 nucleotides read TGTGCCAGCAGCTCCCCACCAGGGACTGGAGGCTACACCTTC. This sequence encodes CASSSPPGTGGYTF.

The chain carries TRBV7-9 and TRBJ2-3; 7 nucleotides align to TRBD2. The junction had 3 bases not matched to a gene; V was cut back by 1 base and J by 2 bases. The CDR3 is 15 residues long. Germline V lookup: CDR1 SEHNR, CDR2 FQNEAQ (reference sequence). CDR3 sequence (DNA): TGTGCCAGCAGCTTAGTGGCGGGAGCCACAGATACGCAGTATTTT. Translation: CASSLVAGATDTQYF.